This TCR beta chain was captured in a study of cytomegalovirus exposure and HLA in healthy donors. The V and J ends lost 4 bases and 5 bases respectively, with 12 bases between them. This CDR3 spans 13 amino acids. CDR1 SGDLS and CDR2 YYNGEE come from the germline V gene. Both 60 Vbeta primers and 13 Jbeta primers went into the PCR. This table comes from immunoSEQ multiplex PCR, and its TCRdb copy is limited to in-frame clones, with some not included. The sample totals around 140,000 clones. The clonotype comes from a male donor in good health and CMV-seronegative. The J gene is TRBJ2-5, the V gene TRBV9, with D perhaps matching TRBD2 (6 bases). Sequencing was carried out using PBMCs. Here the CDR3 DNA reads TGTGCCAGCAGCCTTAGCGGAATGGAGACCCAGTACTTC. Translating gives CASSLSGMETQYF.